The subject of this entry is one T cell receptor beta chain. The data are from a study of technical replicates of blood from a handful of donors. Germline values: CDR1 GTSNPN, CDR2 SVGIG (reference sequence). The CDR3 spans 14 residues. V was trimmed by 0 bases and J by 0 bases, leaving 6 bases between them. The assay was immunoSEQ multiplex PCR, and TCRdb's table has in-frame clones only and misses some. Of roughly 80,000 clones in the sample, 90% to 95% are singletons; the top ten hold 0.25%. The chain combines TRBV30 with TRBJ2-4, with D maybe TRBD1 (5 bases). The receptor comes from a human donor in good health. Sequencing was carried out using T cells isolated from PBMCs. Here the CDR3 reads CAWSVGVAKNIQYF. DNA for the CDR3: TGTGCCTGGAGTGTAGGGGTAGCCAAAAACATTCAGTACTTC.